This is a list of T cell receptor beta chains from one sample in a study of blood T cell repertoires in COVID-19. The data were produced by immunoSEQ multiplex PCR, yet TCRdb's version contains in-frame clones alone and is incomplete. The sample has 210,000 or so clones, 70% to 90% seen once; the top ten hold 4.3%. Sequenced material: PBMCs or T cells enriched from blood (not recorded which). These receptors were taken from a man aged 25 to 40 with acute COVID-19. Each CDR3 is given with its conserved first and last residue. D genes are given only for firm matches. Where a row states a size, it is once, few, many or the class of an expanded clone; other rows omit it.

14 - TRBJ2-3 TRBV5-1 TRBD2 TGCGCCAGCAGCTCTAGCGGGGGGGCAGATACGCAGTATTTT CASSSSGGADTQYF
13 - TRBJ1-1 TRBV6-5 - TGTGCCAGCAGTTCTACAGGGTGGACTGAAGCTTTCTTT CASSSTGWTEAFF
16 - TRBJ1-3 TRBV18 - TGTGCCAGCTCACCTGGACAGACTGGATCTGGAAACACCATATATTTT CASSPGQTGSGNTIYF
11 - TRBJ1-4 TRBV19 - TGTGCCAGTACCTTAGACGGGAGGCTGTTTTTT CASTLDGRLFF
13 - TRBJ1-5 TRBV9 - TGTGCCAGCAGCGCCAGAGGGGGTCAGCCCCAGCATTTT CASSARGGQPQHF
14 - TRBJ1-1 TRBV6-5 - TGTGCCAGCAGTCAAACCGAGGGAGGCACTGAAGCTTTCTTT CASSQTEGGTEAFF
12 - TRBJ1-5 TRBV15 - TGTGCCACCAGCAGAGATTCGGGGCCCCAGCATTTT CATSRDSGPQHF
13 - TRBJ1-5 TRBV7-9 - TGTGCCAGCAGCTTACTGTCAGGGCAGCCCCAGCATTTT CASSLLSGQPQHF
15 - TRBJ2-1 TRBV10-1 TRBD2 TGCGCCAGCAGCTCGGGACTAGCGGTCCACGATGAGCAGTTCTTC CASSSGLAVHDEQFF
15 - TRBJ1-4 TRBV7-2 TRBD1 TGTGCCAGCAGCGCCCGACAGGGCGCTAATGAAAAACTGTTTTTT CASSARQGANEKLFF
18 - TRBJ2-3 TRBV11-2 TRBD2 TGTGCCAGCAGTTGGGGACTAGCGGGGCCTTATAGCACAGATACGCAGTATTTT CASSWGLAGPYSTDTQYF
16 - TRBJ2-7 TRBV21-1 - TGTGCCAGCAGCAAGGTTAGCGGGGGGACGAGCTACGAGCAGTACTTC CASSKVSGGTSYEQYF
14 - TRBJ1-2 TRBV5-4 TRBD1 TGTGCCAGCAGCACGGGGACAGGGGTTTATGGCTACACCTTC CASSTGTGVYGYTF
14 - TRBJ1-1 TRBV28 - TGTGCCAGCAGTTACGCAGGGGACAACACTGAAGCTTTCTTT CASSYAGDNTEAFF
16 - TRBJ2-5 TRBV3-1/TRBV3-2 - TGTGCCAGCAGCCAATTGGCTGGGGCTCCTCAAGAGACCCAGTACTTC CASSQLAGAPQETQYF
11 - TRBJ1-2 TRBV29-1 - TGCAGCGTCGGGTTTAACTATGGCTACACCTTC CSVGFNYGYTF
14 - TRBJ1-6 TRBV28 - TGTGCCAGCAGTGGACAGTTTTTATCCTCACCCCTCCACTTT CASSGQFLSSPLHF
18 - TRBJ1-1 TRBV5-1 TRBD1 TGCGCCAGCAGCTTGGATGGGACAGTGGTACAAGTGAACACTGAAGCTTTCTTT CASSLDGTVVQVNTEAFF
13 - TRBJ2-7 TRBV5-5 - TGTGCCAGCAGCTTGGTCAGCGACTACGAGCAGTACTTC CASSLVSDYEQYF
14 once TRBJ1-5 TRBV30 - TGTGCCTGGAGTTTCAGACAAGCAGCCCAGCCCCAGCATTTT CAWSFRQAAQPQHF
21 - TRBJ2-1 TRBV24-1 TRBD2 TGTGCCACCAGTGAAAGAACGCCGCGCGCTAGCGGGGGGGTAGACTACAATGAGCAGTTCTTC CATSERTPRASGGVDYNEQFF
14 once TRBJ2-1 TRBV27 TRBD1 TGTGCCAGCAGAGCCGGGACAGAATACAATGAGCAGTTCTTC CASRAGTEYNEQFF
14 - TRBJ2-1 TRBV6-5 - TGTGCCAGCAGTTACTCTTCAGGCTACAATGAGCAGTTCTTC CASSYSSGYNEQFF
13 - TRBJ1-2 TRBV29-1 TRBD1 TGCAGCGGGGGACAGGGGGCTCAGAGTGGCTACACCTTC CSGGQGAQSGYTF
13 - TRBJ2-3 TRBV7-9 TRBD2 TGTGCCAGCAGCCTTCGGGGCGGGGGGCCCCTTGGGTTT CASSLRGGGPLGF
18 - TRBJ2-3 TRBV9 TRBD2 TGTGCCAGCAGCGTAGACCCTAGCGGGGGCGCTAGCACAGATACGCAGTATTTT CASSVDPSGGASTDTQYF
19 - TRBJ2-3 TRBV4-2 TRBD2 TGTGCCAGCAGCCAAGAGCCCCTCGGGACTAGCGGGGGCACAGATACGCAGTATTTT CASSQEPLGTSGGTDTQYF
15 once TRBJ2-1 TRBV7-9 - TGTGCCAGCAGCTTAGATCAGGGGAACCACAATGAGCAGTTCTTC CASSLDQGNHNEQFF
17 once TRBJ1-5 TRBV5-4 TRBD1 TGTGCCAGCAGCTGGGGGACAGGGGGCAATAGCAATCAGCCCCAGCATTTT CASSWGTGGNSNQPQHF
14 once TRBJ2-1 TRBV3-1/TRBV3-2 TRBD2 TGTGCCAGCAGCCAGATGACTAGCGGGGGGGAGCAGTTCTTC CASSQMTSGGEQFF
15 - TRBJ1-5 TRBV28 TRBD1 TGTGCCAGCAGTTTATGGGCAGGGGGCGAAGCGGTCCCGCATTTT CASSLWAGGEAVPHF
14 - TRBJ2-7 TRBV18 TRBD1 TGTGCCAGCTCACCTCAGGGGGCTAAATACGAGCAGTACTTC CASSPQGAKYEQYF
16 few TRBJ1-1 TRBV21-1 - TGTGCCAGCAGCAAAATGGAAGGCGGGGGTAAGACTGAAGCTTTCTTT CASSKMEGGGKTEAFF
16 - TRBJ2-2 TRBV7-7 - TGTGCCAGCAGCTTAGGAACGGGTACCAACACCGGGGAGCTGTTTTTT CASSLGTGTNTGELFF
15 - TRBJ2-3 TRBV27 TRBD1 TGTGCCAGCAGTTTTTTTGGACAGGGACCAGATACGCAGTATTTT CASSFFGQGPDTQYF